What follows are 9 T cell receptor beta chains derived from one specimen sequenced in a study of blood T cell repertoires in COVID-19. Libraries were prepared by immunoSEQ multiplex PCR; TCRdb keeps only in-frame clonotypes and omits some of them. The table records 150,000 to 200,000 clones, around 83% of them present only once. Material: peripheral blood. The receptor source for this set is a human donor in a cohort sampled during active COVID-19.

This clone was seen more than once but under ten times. CDR3 loop: CATSRAGTGNGYTF. CDR3 DNA sequence: TGTGCCACCAGCAGGGCCGGGACAGGGAATGGCTACACCTTC. The chain uses TRBV15 and TRBJ1-2; 9 bases are a match to TRBD1. The J segment lost 6 bases and the V segment lost 3 bases, leaving 5 bases of the junction unmatched. Per the germline V gene, CDR1 is LNHNV and CDR2 is YYDKDF (reference sequence). The CDR3 runs to 14 residues.

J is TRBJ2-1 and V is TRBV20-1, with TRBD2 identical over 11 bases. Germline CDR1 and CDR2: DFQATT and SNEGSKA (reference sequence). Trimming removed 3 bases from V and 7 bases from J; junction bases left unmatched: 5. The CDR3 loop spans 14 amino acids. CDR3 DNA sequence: TGCAGTGCTAGTGTTAGCGGGGGGGAAAATGAGCAGTTCTTC. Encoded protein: CSASVSGGENEQFF.

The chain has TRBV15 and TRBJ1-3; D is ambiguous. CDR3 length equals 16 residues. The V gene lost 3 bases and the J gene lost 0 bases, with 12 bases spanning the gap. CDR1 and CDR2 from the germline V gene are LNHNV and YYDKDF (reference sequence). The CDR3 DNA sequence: TGTGCCACCAGCAGTATACTACCTAGCTCTGGAAACACCATATATTTT. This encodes CATSSILPSSGNTIYF.

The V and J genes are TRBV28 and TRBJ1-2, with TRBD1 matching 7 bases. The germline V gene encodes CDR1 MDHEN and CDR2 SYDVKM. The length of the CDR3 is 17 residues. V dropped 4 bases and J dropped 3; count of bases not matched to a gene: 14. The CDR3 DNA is TGTGCCAGCAGTTCACCTGACAGGGCCACGGGGGACTATGGCTACACCTTC. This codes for CASSSPDRATGDYGYTF.

The DNA for the CDR3 is TGCGCCAGCAGCCAAATGAGGCTACCGAACACTGAAGCTTTCTTT. Translating it yields CASSQMRLPNTEAFF. The chain carries TRBV4-1 and TRBJ1-1; the D is unclear. The germline V gene encodes CDR1 MGHRA and CDR2 YSYEKL. The V and J ends lost 2 bases and 1 base respectively, with 11 bases between them. There are 15 residues in the CDR3.

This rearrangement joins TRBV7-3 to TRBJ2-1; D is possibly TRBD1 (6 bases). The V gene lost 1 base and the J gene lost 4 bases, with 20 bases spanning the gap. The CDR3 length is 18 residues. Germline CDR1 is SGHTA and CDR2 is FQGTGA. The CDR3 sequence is CASSLILPKQGDYNEQFF. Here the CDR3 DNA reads TGTGCCAGCAGCTTAATATTACCCAAACAGGGAGATTACAATGAGCAGTTCTTC.

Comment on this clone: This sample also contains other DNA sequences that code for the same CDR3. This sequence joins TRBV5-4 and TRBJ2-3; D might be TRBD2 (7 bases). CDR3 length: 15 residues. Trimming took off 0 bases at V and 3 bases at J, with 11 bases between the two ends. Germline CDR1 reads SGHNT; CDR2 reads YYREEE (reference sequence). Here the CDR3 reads CASSLAGGGTDTQYF. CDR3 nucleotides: TGTGCCAGCAGCTTGGCGGGGGGCGGAACAGATACGCAGTATTTT.

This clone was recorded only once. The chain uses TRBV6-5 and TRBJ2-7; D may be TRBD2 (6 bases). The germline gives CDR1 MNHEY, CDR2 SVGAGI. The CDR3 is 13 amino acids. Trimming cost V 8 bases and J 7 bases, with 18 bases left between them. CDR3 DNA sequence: TGTGCCAGCCAGACGGGAGACTTGGGGGAGCAGTACTTC. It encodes CASQTGDLGEQYF.

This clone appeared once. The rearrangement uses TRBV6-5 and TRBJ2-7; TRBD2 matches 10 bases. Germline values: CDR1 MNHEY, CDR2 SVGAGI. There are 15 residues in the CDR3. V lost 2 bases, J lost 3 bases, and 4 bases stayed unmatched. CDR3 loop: CASSYGLAGVYEQYF. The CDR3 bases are TGTGCCAGCAGTTACGGTCTAGCGGGAGTCTACGAGCAGTACTTC.